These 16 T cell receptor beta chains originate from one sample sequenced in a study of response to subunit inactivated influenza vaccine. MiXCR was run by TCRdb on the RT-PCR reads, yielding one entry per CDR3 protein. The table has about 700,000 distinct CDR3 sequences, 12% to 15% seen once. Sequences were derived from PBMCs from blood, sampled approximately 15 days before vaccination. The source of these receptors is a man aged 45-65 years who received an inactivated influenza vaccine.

CDR3 nucleotides: TGTGCCAGCTCATCCGCCGGGACTAGCGTGGACACCGGGGAGCTGTTTTTT. Encoded protein: CASSSAGTSVDTGELFF. J is TRBJ2-2 and V is TRBV18; 10 bases are shared with TRBD2. Germline trimming cut 5 bases from V and 3 bases from J; bases unmatched to any gene: 9. The V gene's germline CDR1 is KGHSH and CDR2 LQKENI. The CDR3 is made up of 17 amino acids.

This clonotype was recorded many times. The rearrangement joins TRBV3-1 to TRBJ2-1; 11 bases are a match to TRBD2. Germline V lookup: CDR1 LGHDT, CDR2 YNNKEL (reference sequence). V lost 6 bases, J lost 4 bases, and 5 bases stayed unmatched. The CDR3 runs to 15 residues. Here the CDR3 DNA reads TGTGCCAGCAGTCCTATAGCGGGGGGGTACAATGAGCAGTTCTTC. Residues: CASSPIAGGYNEQFF.

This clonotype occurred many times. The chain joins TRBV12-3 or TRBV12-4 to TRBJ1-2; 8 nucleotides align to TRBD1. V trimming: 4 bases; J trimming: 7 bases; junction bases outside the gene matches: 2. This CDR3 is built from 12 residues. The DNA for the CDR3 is TGTGCCAGCAGTTCAGGACAGGGTGGCTACACCTTC. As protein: CASSSGQGGYTF.

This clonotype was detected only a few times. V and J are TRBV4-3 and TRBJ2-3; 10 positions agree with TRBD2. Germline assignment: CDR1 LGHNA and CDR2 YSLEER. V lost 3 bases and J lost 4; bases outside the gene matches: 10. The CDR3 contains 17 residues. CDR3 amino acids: CASSHTPGLANADTQYF. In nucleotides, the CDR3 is TGCGCCAGCAGCCACACACCGGGACTAGCGAACGCAGATACGCAGTATTTT.

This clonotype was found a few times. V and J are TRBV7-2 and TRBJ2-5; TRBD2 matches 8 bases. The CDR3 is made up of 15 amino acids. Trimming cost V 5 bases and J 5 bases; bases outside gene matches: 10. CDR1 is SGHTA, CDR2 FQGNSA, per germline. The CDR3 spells CASSPQTGTRETQYF. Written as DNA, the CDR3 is TGTGCCAGCAGCCCCCAAACAGGGACTAGGGAGACCCAGTACTTC.

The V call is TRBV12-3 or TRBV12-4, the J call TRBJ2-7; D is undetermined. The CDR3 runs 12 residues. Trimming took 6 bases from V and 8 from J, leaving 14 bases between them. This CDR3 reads CASSRDSPKQYF. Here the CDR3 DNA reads TGTGCCAGCAGCCGCGACTCGCCGAAGCAGTACTTC.

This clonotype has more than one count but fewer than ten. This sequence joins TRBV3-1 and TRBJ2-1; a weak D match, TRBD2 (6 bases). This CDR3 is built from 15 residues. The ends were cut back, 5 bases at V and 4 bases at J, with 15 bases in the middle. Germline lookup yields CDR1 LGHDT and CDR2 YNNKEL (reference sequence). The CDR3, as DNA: TGTGCCAGCAGCTCCCGGGACTCGATATACAATGAGCAGTTCTTC. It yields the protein CASSSRDSIYNEQFF.

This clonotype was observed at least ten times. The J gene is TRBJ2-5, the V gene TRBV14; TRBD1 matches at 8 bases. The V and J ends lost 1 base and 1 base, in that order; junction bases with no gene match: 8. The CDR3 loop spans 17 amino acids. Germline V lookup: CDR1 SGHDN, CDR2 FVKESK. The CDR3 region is CASSQVTGGRLQETQYF. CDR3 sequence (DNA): TGTGCCAGCAGCCAAGTAACAGGGGGACGACTCCAAGAGACCCAGTACTTC.

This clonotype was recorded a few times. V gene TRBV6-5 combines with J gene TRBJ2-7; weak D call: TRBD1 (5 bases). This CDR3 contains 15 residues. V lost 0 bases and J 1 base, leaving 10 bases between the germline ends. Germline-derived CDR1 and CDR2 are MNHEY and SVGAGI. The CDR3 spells CASSYSQASSYEQYF. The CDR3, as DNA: TGTGCCAGCAGTTACTCACAGGCTTCGTCCTACGAGCAGTACTTC.

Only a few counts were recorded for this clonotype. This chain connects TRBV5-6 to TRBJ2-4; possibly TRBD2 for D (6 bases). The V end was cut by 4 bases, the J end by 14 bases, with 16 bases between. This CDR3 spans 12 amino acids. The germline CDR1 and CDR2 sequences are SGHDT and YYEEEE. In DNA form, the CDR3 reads TGTGCCAGCAGCAATCCGGCGGGGACCGAGTACTTC. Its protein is CASSNPAGTEYF.

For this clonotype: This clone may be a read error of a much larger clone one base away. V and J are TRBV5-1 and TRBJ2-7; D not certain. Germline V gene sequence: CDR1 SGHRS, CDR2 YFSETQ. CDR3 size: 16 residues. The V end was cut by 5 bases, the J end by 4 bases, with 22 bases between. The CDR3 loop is CASSYVITNEAYEQYF. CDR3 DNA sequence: TGCGCCAGCAGTTATGTTATTACGAACGAGGCTTACGAGCAGTACTTC.

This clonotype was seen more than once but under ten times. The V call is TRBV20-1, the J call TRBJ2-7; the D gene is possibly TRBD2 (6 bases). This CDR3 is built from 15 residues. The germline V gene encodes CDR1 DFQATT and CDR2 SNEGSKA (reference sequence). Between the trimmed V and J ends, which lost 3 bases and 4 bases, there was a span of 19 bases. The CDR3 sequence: CSASGRWGFGYEQYF. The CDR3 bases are TGCAGTGCTAGTGGGAGGTGGGGGTTTGGTTACGAGCAGTACTTC.

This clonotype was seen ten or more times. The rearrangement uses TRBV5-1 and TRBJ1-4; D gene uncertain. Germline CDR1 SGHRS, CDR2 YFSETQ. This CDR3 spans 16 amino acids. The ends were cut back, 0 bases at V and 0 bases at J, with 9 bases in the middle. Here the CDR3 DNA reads TGCGCCAGCAGCTTGGGTGCGGACGCAACTAATGAAAAACTGTTTTTT. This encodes CASSLGADATNEKLFF.

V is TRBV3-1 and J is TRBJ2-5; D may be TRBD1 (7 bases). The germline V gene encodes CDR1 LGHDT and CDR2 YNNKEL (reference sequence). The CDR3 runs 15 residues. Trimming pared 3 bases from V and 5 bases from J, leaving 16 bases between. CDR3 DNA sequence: TGTGCCAGCAGCCACTACAGGGGAGGTGAGGAGACCCAGTACTTC. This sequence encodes CASSHYRGGEETQYF.

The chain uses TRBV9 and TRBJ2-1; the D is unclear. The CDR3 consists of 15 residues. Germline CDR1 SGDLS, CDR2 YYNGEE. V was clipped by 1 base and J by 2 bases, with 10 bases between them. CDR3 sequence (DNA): TGTGCCAGCAGCGTAAGCAGTTCTCCCTACAATGAGCAGTTCTTC. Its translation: CASSVSSSPYNEQFF.

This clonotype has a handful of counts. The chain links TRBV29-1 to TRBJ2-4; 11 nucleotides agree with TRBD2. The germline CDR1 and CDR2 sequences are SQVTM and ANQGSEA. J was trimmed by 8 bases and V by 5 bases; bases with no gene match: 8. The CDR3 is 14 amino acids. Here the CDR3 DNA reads TGCAGCGTTTGTATTACTAGCGGGAGTGACATTCAGTACTTC. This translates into CSVCITSGSDIQYF.